What follows describes a single T cell receptor beta chain. The clone's antigen remains unknown. The record has no base qualities; no much larger clone is one base away. Each collaborating institution followed its own protocols to collect whole blood in K2EDTA tubes. For TCRbeta analysis, collaborator samples were shipped as frozen whole blood, as isolated PBMCs, or as DNA extracted from either sample type. The data belong to a study of blood T cell repertoires in COVID-19 (dated by TCRdb to between 2020 and 2021). Background on the whole study: Samples covering the acute and convalescent phases of COVID-19 were provided by collaborators in the United States, Italy and Spain. The samples were drawn from two sources: the first 160 participants of the ongoing ImmuneRACE study, and 1,000 to 1,500 subjects contributed by 6 global collaborators. Where available, HLA class I and class II types were taken from metadata supplied by the sample provider and were not determined by assay-based typing. The repertoires were released in a freely available public database intended as a resource for research on the immune response to SARS-CoV-2. The dataset comprised deeply sampled blood TCRbeta repertoires from subjects exposed to, actively infected with, or recovered from COVID-19. A de-identified subject ID, COVID-19 status, age in years and sex were almost always included in the sample metadata. The prospective study material was composed of cDNA or gDNA derived from T cells, B-cell-depleted T cells, or PBMCs. Overall study results and their limits: Clinical and demographic metadata were provided uncurated, with the amount varying by source and participant.

V loses 6 bases at its end and J loses 6 bases; junction bases beyond the gene matches: 5. Including the terminal cysteine and phenylalanine, the CDR3 comprises 13 residues. Only the CDR3 part of the read is kept: 39 bases, read in frame from the first base. The immunoSEQ Assay, a bias-controlled multiplex PCR, was used to amplify TCRbeta CDR3 regions from genomic DNA. As for the original processing: Nucleated cell counts per sample were estimated from amplification of reference gene primers within the assay. To quantify the absolute abundance of each unique TCRbeta CDR3 rearrangement, sequence reads were collapsed and filtered. Productive Simpson clonality was computed per sample as the square root of Simpson's diversity index over productive rearrangements. TCRdb re-hosts the immuneACCESS table, in-frame sequences only. Its copies lack some clones; in the studies checked, an unresolved V gene accounts for under half of them, and the cause for the rest is not known. V and J calls plus clone size are reproduced from that table; the DNA served to infer D and trimming. This sample gives under 250,000 clones in total; around 82% of them show up just once. In total, the top ten clones hold 8.6% of the sample.

The chain is encoded by TRBV12-3 or TRBV12-4 joined to TRBJ2-7; 10 of the junction bases match TRBD1. The specimen sequenced was peripheral blood. This receptor was obtained from a middle-aged man with active or convalescent COVID-19. The bases read TGTGCCAGCAGGGGGACAGGGGTAGGCGAGCAGTACTTC. This translates into CASRGTGVGEQYF.